The TCR beta chain described here comes from a study of T-cell memory formation after mild COVID-19. TCRdb independently ran MiXCR on the 5' RACE reads; one entry per CDR3 protein. Here the sample spans about 620,000 distinct CDR3 sequences, more than 15% being singletons. For this clonotype: The antigen is not known.

Looked up from germline, CDR1 is KGHDR and CDR2 is SFDVKD. V was pared by 7 bases and J by 1 base, with 16 bases between. There are 16 residues in the CDR3. Study-level results: Contracting clones, day 15 to 85, had balanced CD4/CD8, and later expanders favored CD4+. Researchers found some responding clones in pre-infection memory, a sign that cross-reactive memory joined.

The sequence came from an adult woman who had mild COVID-19 (a few samples of this study predate the infection). Cell type and time point are not known. The genes are TRBV24-1 and TRBJ2-1; the D gene is possibly TRBD2 (6 bases). Sample: PBMCs or a T cell subset sorted from them (not recorded which). CDR3 protein: CATSSRGRESYNEQFF. The CDR3 DNA reads as TGTGCCACCAGCTCACGGGGGAGAGAATCCTACAATGAGCAGTTCTTC.